Listed below are T cell receptor beta chains from one sample, sequenced in a study of shared clonotypes between healthy human individuals. Here immunoSEQ multiplex PCR was the method, and the copy in TCRdb shows in-frame clones only, minus some. The sample lists 1,500,000 or so clones, roughly 97% occurring once. The source material was naive CD4+ T cells sorted from blood. The receptors come from a man aged 25 to 40 in good health. CDR3s include the opening cysteine and the closing phenylalanine or tryptophan. The D gene is left open where the match is weak. A row's size may be missing; if present it is once, few, many or a size class.

clone_size,d_call,j_call,v_call,cdr3_nt,cdr3_aa
-,TRBD1,TRBJ1-2,TRBV5-1,TGCGCCAGCAGCTTGCAAACAGGGGTCGATGGCTACACCTTC,CASSLQTGVDGYTF
-,-,TRBJ2-3,TRBV6-6,TGTGCCAGCAGTTACCTAACAGATACGCAGTATTTT,CASSYLTDTQYF
-,-,TRBJ2-2,TRBV18,TGTGCCAGCTCACCCCGGGACGGGAACACCGGGGAGCTGTTTTTT,CASSPRDGNTGELFF
-,-,TRBJ2-7,TRBV19,TGTGCCAGTAAGGGGATCCACGAGCAGTACTTC,CASKGIHEQYF
-,-,TRBJ2-5,TRBV18,TGTGCCAGCTCCCGCCAAGCGTTTATGGAGACCCAGTACTTC,CASSRQAFMETQYF
-,TRBD2,TRBJ2-1,TRBV2,TGTGCCAGCAGTAACCCCCCTTTCCAGCGGGATTACAATGAGCAGTTCTTC,CASSNPPFQRDYNEQFF
once,-,TRBJ2-5,TRBV4-1,TGCGCCAGCAGCCAAGAACGGACACGGTACCAAGAGACCCAGTACTTC,CASSQERTRYQETQYF
-,-,TRBJ2-3,TRBV2,TGTGCCAGCAGTGAATCGGGGGTCACAGATACGCAGTATTTT,CASSESGVTDTQYF
-,-,TRBJ2-7,TRBV7-9,TGTGCCAGCAGCCCCTTACTGTCCAGGGCCTTCTCCTACGAGCAGTACTTC,CASSPLLSRAFSYEQYF
-,-,TRBJ2-1,TRBV10-1,TGCGCCAGCAGTGAGTATGGCCCTGAGGATGAGCAGTTCTTC,CASSEYGPEDEQFF
-,-,TRBJ2-5,TRBV15,TGTGCCACCAGCAGAGAGAGGCAAGAGACCCAGTACTTC,CATSRERQETQYF
once,TRBD1,TRBJ2-2,TRBV5-4,TGTGCCAGCAGCTGGGCACAGGGGAGCCGCAACACCGGGGAGCTGTTTTTT,CASSWAQGSRNTGELFF
-,-,TRBJ2-7,TRBV2,TGTGCCAGCAGTGAGCTAGTCTACGAGCAGTACTTC,CASSELVYEQYF
-,TRBD1,TRBJ2-2,TRBV13,TGTGCCAGCAGCCTAGAACACCGGGACAGGGACACCGGGGAGCTGTTTTTT,CASSLEHRDRDTGELFF
once,-,TRBJ1-3,TRBV18,TGTGCCAGCTCATCAATTCAGGGAATGAGCTCTGGAAACACCATATATTTT,CASSSIQGMSSGNTIYF
-,-,TRBJ2-3,TRBV5-5,TGTGCCAGCAGCGATTGGCGTGGACCGGGACTCACAGATACGCAGTATTTT,CASSDWRGPGLTDTQYF
-,TRBD2,TRBJ2-3,TRBV7-7,TGTGCCAGCAGCCCGGGACTAGCGGGTGCAGATACGCAGTATTTT,CASSPGLAGADTQYF
-,TRBD1,TRBJ2-2,TRBV5-5,TGTGCCAGCAGCTCAGTTCACCAGGGGACAGGGTATAACGGGGAGCTGTTTTTT,CASSSVHQGTGYNGELFF
-,-,TRBJ1-2,TRBV9,TGTGCCAGCAGTCCTTCCCCGAAAGCAGGCCTAAATGGCTACACCTTC,CASSPSPKAGLNGYTF
-,TRBD1,TRBJ2-2,TRBV19,TGTGCCAGTAGTAGGACAGGGCAGGTCGGGGAGCTGTTTTTT,CASSRTGQVGELFF
-,-,TRBJ2-7,TRBV13,TGTGCCAGCAGCTTAGCCCGGAGGGGCGAGCAGTACTTC,CASSLARRGEQYF
-,TRBD2,TRBJ2-1,TRBV5-1,TGCGCCAGCAGCTTGTTGGGCGGGAGCTCCTACAATGAGCAGTTCTTC,CASSLLGGSSYNEQFF
few,-,TRBJ1-2,TRBV10-3,TGTGCCATCAGTGAGTCTAGGGTGGGCTACACCTTC,CAISESRVGYTF
-,-,TRBJ2-7,TRBV5-1,TGCGCCAGCAGCTTGGACACGGCATCCTACGAGCAGTACTTC,CASSLDTASYEQYF
-,TRBD2,TRBJ2-1,TRBV5-1,TGCGCCAGCAGCTTGGGCGGGAGTTTCAATGAGCAGTTCTTC,CASSLGGSFNEQFF
-,TRBD2,TRBJ2-7,TRBV5-1,TGCGCCAGCAGCAATCAAGCGGGAGGGCCGTACGAGCAGTACTTC,CASSNQAGGPYEQYF
-,-,TRBJ2-7,TRBV25-1,TGTGCCAGCAGTGATTGGGTACAAAACGAGCAGTACTTC,CASSDWVQNEQYF
-,TRBD1,TRBJ2-1,TRBV9,TGTGCCAGCAGCCCTCCAGGGGGAGCTGGCAATGAGCAGTTCTTC,CASSPPGGAGNEQFF
-,TRBD2,TRBJ2-1,TRBV7-9,TGTGCCAGCAGCTTGGTGCTTCTAGCGGGAGAGTACAATGAGCAGTTCTTC,CASSLVLLAGEYNEQFF
-,-,TRBJ2-3,TRBV2,TGTGCCAGCAGTGTTTCGAGGGCCGATACGCAGTATTTT,CASSVSRADTQYF
-,TRBD2,TRBJ2-5,TRBV4-1,TGCGCCAGCAGCCAACAGACTAGCGGGAGGGAAGAGACCCAGTACTTC,CASSQQTSGREETQYF
-,-,TRBJ2-5,TRBV5-1,TGCGCCACCCGGGTGGAGTCTCAGGAGACCCAGTACTTC,CATRVESQETQYF
-,-,TRBJ2-7,TRBV15,TGTGCCACCTCCCCCACAGGGAGGTCCGAGCAGTACTTC,CATSPTGRSEQYF
-,-,TRBJ1-1,TRBV28,TGTGCCAGCAGTTATCCAGTGCGGAACACTGAAGCTTTCTTT,CASSYPVRNTEAFF
-,TRBD2,TRBJ2-7,TRBV29-1,TGCAGCGTTGCGGGGGCGAACATAGCGGGACCTAGCTCCTACGAGCAGTACTTC,CSVAGANIAGPSSYEQYF